The 22 T cell receptor beta chains presented below share a single source sample, sequenced in a study of vaccination effects on CD4 cells after COVID-19. Here immunoSEQ multiplex PCR was the method, and the copy in TCRdb shows in-frame clones only, minus some. The profile shows tens of thousands of clones, 70% of them singletons. These receptors' antigens are unknown. Expansion with viral peptide pools was applied to antigen-specific CD4+ T cells by the ViraFEST assay prior to sequencing. At the end of 9 to 11 days of culture, CD4+ T cells were isolated. The vaccine recipients had no prior SARS-CoV-2 infection, with negative nucleocapsid antibodies. The material sequenced was CD4+ T cells from PBMCs cultured with SARS-CoV-2 spike peptides, taken before COVID-19 vaccination. The receptors were gathered from a human donor who received a COVID-19 vaccine.

V usage is TRBV6-5 and J usage is TRBJ2-1; TRBD1 is a possible D gene (6 bases). This CDR3 comprises 14 residues. The V gene's germline CDR1 is MNHEY and CDR2 SVGAGI. Trimming took off 0 bases at V and 5 bases at J, with 8 bases between the two ends. CDR3 region: CASSYSNRDNEQFF. The CDR3 DNA reads TGTGCCAGCAGTTACTCCAACAGGGACAATGAGCAGTTCTTC.

CDR3 bases: TGCGCCAGCAGCCCCCCGACAGGGACGGGGGAGCAGTTCTTC. This sequence encodes CASSPPTGTGEQFF. The V gene is TRBV4-1, the J gene TRBJ2-1, with 7 bases identical to TRBD1. V trimming: 4 bases; J trimming: 10 bases; junction bases outside the gene matches: 10. From germline, CDR1 is MGHRA and CDR2 YSYEKL. The CDR3 totals 14 residues.

The chain employs TRBV7-2 and TRBJ2-7; 9 bases map to TRBD1. The CDR3 is 15 amino acids. The V segment lost 6 bases and the J segment 3 bases; nucleotides outside the gene matches: 9. Germline-derived CDR1 and CDR2 are SGHTA and FQGNSA. The CDR3 coding sequence is TGTGCCAGCAGTCGCCCCGGGACAGGGATCTACGAGCAGTACTTC. Translating it yields CASSRPGTGIYEQYF.

The chain is built from TRBV11-2 and TRBJ1-5; no clear D gene. This CDR3 has 14 residues. V was pared by 5 bases and J by 4 bases, with 12 bases between. Germline V gene data show CDR1 as SGHAT and CDR2 as FQNNGV. CDR3 DNA sequence: TGTGCCAGCAGCCGAGGCCAGGCAAATCAGCCCCAGCATTTT. Amino acids: CASSRGQANQPQHF.

This rearrangement joins TRBV28 to TRBJ2-1; 7 positions agree with TRBD2. The CDR3 is made up of 15 amino acids. The germline V gene has CDR1 MDHEN and CDR2 SYDVKM. J gave up 2 bases and V 2 bases, and 3 bases lay outside the gene matches. The CDR3 is CASSLASGPYNEQFF. The CDR3 DNA reads as TGTGCCAGCAGTTTAGCTAGCGGCCCCTACAATGAGCAGTTCTTC.

V gene TRBV7-9 combines with J gene TRBJ1-5; no reliable D call. Per the germline V gene, CDR1 is SEHNR and CDR2 is FQNEAQ (reference sequence). Trimming stripped 1 base from V and 0 bases from J, with 7 bases between. The CDR3 extends over 15 amino acids. The CDR3: CASSLGHNSNQPQHF. Written as DNA, the CDR3 is TGTGCCAGCAGCTTAGGGCACAATAGCAATCAGCCCCAGCATTTT.

The gene calls are TRBV6-5 and TRBJ1-5; D call uncertain. The CDR3 is 15 residues long. Germline V gene sequence: CDR1 MNHEY, CDR2 SVGAGI. V dropped 6 bases and J dropped 2 bases, with 14 bases sitting between them. CDR3 DNA: TGTGCCAGCAGAAAAGTGAACGGGGGCAATCAGCCCCAGCATTTT. It codes for CASRKVNGGNQPQHF.

The chain recombines TRBV29-1 with TRBJ1-2; D remains ambiguous. V shed 1 base and J shed 1 base, with 7 bases lying between them. Per the germline V gene, CDR1 is SQVTM and CDR2 is ANQGSEA. CDR3 length: 13 amino acids. This CDR3 is CSVEGINNYGYTF. The CDR3 DNA reads as TGCAGCGTTGAAGGGATTAATAACTATGGCTACACCTTC.

This rearrangement joins TRBV7-2 to TRBJ1-1; possible D gene TRBD1, 5 bases. V dropped 3 bases and J dropped 4 bases, with 9 bases sitting between them. This CDR3 comprises 13 residues. Germline V gives CDR1 SGHTA, CDR2 FQGNSA. CDR3 residues: CASSLGRVTEAFF. The CDR3 DNA reads TGTGCCAGCAGCTTGGGACGGGTCACTGAAGCTTTCTTT.

The chain combines TRBV7-9 with TRBJ1-1, with TRBD1 as a possible D gene (6 bases). The CDR3 totals 15 residues. The germline CDR1 and CDR2 sequences are SEHNR and FQNEAQ (reference sequence). Deletions cut 1 base from V and 5 bases from J, with 14 bases between. The DNA for the CDR3 is TGTGCCAGCAGCTTAGAGGGGGGGGGTTGGACTGAAGCTTTCTTT. Its translation is CASSLEGGGWTEAFF.

V and J are TRBV3-1 (or the pseudogene TRBV3-2) and TRBJ1-5; 7 bases are a match to TRBD1. With V trimmed by 1 base and J by 0 bases, 12 bases remained unmatched. Per the germline V gene, CDR1 is LGHDT and CDR2 is YNNKEL (reference sequence). This CDR3 contains 19 residues. DNA for the CDR3: TGTGCCAGCAGCCAAGGTCTCGGGACAGCAATATATAGCAATCAGCCCCAGCATTTT. It specifies CASSQGLGTAIYSNQPQHF.

The chain links TRBV29-1 to TRBJ2-5; no firm D call. This CDR3 comprises 11 residues. Trimming pared 3 bases from V and 2 bases from J, leaving 4 bases between. The germline gives CDR1 SQVTM, CDR2 ANQGSEA. The CDR3, as DNA: TGCAGCGTTGAGGGGCAAGAGACCCAGTACTTC. It encodes CSVEGQETQYF.

CDR3 protein: CASSPGPYGYTF. CDR3 DNA sequence: TGTGCCAGCAGCCCAGGGCCCTATGGCTACACCTTC. The V call is TRBV11-2, the J call TRBJ1-2; maybe TRBD1 (5 bases). There are 12 residues in the CDR3. Germline loops: CDR1 SGHAT, CDR2 FQNNGV. Trimming took 5 bases from V and 4 from J, leaving 8 bases between them.

The chain is built from TRBV7-2 and TRBJ2-7; 9 positions agree with TRBD2. Germline CDR1 is SGHTA and CDR2 is FQGNSA. The length of the CDR3 is 15 residues. Unmatched junction bases numbered 9, after V lost 5 bases and J lost 4 bases. CDR3 DNA sequence: TGTGCCAGCAGCCGGGGGGGCGGGAGGGCGTACGAGCAGTACTTC. Protein: CASSRGGGRAYEQYF.

The chain links TRBV28 to TRBJ1-1, with D unclear. V dropped 5 bases and J dropped 5 bases, with 12 bases sitting between them. The CDR3 totals 13 residues. Germline CDR1 is MDHEN and CDR2 is SYDVKM. The CDR3 loop reads CASSPPIVTEAFF. Written as DNA, the CDR3 is TGTGCCAGCAGTCCCCCGATTGTTACTGAAGCTTTCTTT. The full variable domain, completed using reference TRBV28 and TRBJ1-1, is DVKVTQSSRYLVKRTGEKVFLECVQDMDHENMFWYRQDPGLGLRLIYFSYDVKMKEKGDIPEGYSVSREKKERFSLILESASTNQTSMYLCASSPPIVTEAFFGQGTRLTVV.

The chain is built from TRBV19 and TRBJ2-5; D is unresolved. CDR1 and CDR2 (germline): LNHDA, SQIVND (reference sequence). The length of the CDR3 is 13 residues. Trimming left V 5 bases short and J 7 bases short, with 14 bases between. The CDR3 region has the DNA TGTGCCAGTAGTGGGGTGCCGAATTGGACCCAGTACTTC. Translated, it gives CASSGVPNWTQYF.

The chain employs TRBV7-9 and TRBJ2-2; no clear D gene. V was pared by 1 base and J by 5 bases, with 8 bases between. This CDR3 has 14 amino acids. Germline V lookup: CDR1 SEHNR, CDR2 FQNEAQ (reference sequence). CDR3 in amino acids: CASSLDLGTGELFF. CDR3 bases: TGTGCCAGCAGCTTAGATTTAGGGACCGGGGAGCTGTTTTTT.

The chain employs TRBV7-8 and TRBJ2-5; D is undetermined. CDR1 SGHVS and CDR2 FQNEAQ come from the germline V gene. Trimming stripped 2 bases from V and 1 base from J, with 5 bases between. The CDR3 totals 13 residues. The CDR3 is CASSLPAQETQYF. The DNA of the CDR3 is TGTGCCAGCAGCTTACCAGCCCAAGAGACCCAGTACTTC.

This chain links TRBV30 with TRBJ1-2; unclear D gene. The CDR3 loop spans 14 amino acids. Germline V gene sequence: CDR1 GTSNPN, CDR2 SVGIG (reference sequence). Trimming removed 4 bases at V and 3 bases at J, with 15 bases between. Here the CDR3 reads CAWTGRAGDYGYTF. CDR3 in DNA: TGTGCCTGGACGGGCCGGGCCGGAGACTATGGCTACACCTTC.

The chain carries TRBV27 and TRBJ1-2; 7 bases are shared with TRBD1. With 6 bases clipped from V and 7 bases from J, the junction kept 5 bases outside the gene matches. Germline CDR1 MNHEY, CDR2 SMNVEV (reference sequence). CDR3 size: 12 residues. This chain's CDR3 is CASRTGQGGYTF. As DNA, the CDR3 is TGTGCCAGCAGGACAGGGCAGGGTGGCTACACCTTC.

J is TRBJ1-2 and V is TRBV27, with a weak D call TRBD1 (5 bases). Germline V gene data show CDR1 as MNHEY and CDR2 as SMNVEV (reference sequence). The CDR3 contains 13 residues. V was clipped by 5 bases and J by 8 bases, with 15 bases between them. The CDR3 protein is CASSPSRGWGYTF. CDR3 coding DNA: TGTGCCAGCAGTCCTAGTAGGGGATGGGGCTACACCTTC.

The chain combines TRBV5-1 with TRBJ2-1; 8 bases align to TRBD2. Germline V gene lookup returns CDR1 SGHRS and CDR2 YFSETQ. The CDR3 spans 15 residues. Trimming cost V 5 bases and J 2 bases; bases outside gene matches: 6. The CDR3 loop reads CASSTGGPPYNEQFF. In DNA, the CDR3 is TGCGCCAGCAGTACGGGAGGGCCGCCCTACAATGAGCAGTTCTTC.